This T cell receptor (beta chain) was sequenced in a study of blood T cell repertoires in COVID-19. Study-wide background: PBMCs, B-cell-depleted T cells, or T cells were the source of the cDNA or gDNA that made up the material.

The CDR3 runs to 15 residues. Deletions cut 4 bases from V and 0 bases from J, with 10 bases between. Germline CDR1 and CDR2: MDHEN and SYDVKM. The protocol was immunoSEQ multiplex PCR, while the TCRdb copy is restricted to in-frame clones and leaves out a portion. The table shows about 280,000 clones, with 85% to 90% occurring only once. Clinical histories supplied by participants themselves formed the basis of cohort assignment. The sequenced material came from PBMCs or T cells enriched from blood (not recorded which). The genes are TRBV28 and TRBJ1-5; no clear D. The receptor was derived from a woman aged 18-30 years with acute COVID-19. Here the CDR3 reads CASSWAGYSNQPQHF. CDR3 DNA sequence: TGTGCCAGCAGTTGGGCCGGATATAGCAATCAGCCCCAGCATTTT. Full variable domain (remainder filled in from reference TRBV28 and TRBJ1-5): DVKVTQSSRYLVKRTGEKVFLECVQDMDHENMFWYRQDPGLGLRLIYFSYDVKMKEKGDIPEGYSVSREKKERFSLILESASTNQTSMYLCASSWAGYSNQPQHFGDGTRLSIL.